These T cell receptor beta chains were read from a single sample in a study of patients and donors after allogeneic stem cell transplantation. TCRdb used MiXCR to reprocess the RT-PCR reads, holding one entry per CDR3 protein. The sample gives approximately 3,000 distinct CDR3 sequences, 5% to 5.5% of which show up once; over 13% is in the top ten. Sequenced: blood, either unsorted or a sorted T cell fraction (not recorded which). The receptors stem from a human donor who was either an allogeneic HSCT recipient or a stem cell or donor lymphocyte infusion donor (not recorded which). It is not recorded whose cells these are; they may come from a transplant donor. Both conserved end residues are part of each CDR3. A D gene is named only where the DNA matches it firmly. The size field is filled for only some rows; it gives once, few, many or a size class.

cdr3_length: 14; d_call: -; j_call: TRBJ2-7; v_call: TRBV20-1; clone_size: medium-sized; cdr3_aa: CSARDREGLYEQYF; cdr3_nt: TGCAGTGCTAGAGATCGCGAAGGACTCTACGAGCAGTACTTC
cdr3_length: 18; d_call: TRBD2; j_call: TRBJ2-7; v_call: TRBV6-5; clone_size: medium-sized; cdr3_aa: CASKKREVFGGAPYEQYF; cdr3_nt: TGTGCCAGCAAAAAGCGGGAGGTGTTTGGCGGGGCCCCTTACGAGCAGTACTTC
cdr3_length: 15; d_call: -; j_call: TRBJ1-5; v_call: TRBV7-2; clone_size: few; cdr3_aa: CASSGGWGGNQPQHF; cdr3_nt: TGTGCCAGCAGCGGGGGCTGGGGCGGCAATCAGCCCCAGCATTTT
cdr3_length: 13; d_call: -; j_call: TRBJ2-3; v_call: TRBV2; clone_size: medium-sized; cdr3_aa: CASSLDHQDTQYF; cdr3_nt: TGTGCCAGCAGTCTAGACCACCAAGATACGCAGTATTTT
cdr3_length: 16; d_call: -; j_call: TRBJ2-7; v_call: TRBV5-1; clone_size: large; cdr3_aa: CASSNGGTAAAYEQYF; cdr3_nt: TGCGCCAGCAGCAACGGAGGGACAGCCGCAGCCTACGAGCAGTACTTC
cdr3_length: 11; d_call: -; j_call: TRBJ1-2; v_call: TRBV30; clone_size: medium-sized; cdr3_aa: CAWSKIQGYTF; cdr3_nt: TGTGCCTGGAGTAAGATACAAGGCTACACCTTC
cdr3_length: 11; d_call: -; j_call: TRBJ1-1; v_call: TRBV6-2/TRBV6-3; clone_size: medium-sized; cdr3_aa: CASSQDSRAFF; cdr3_nt: TGTGCCAGCAGCCAAGATAGTCGAGCTTTCTTT
cdr3_length: 15; d_call: -; j_call: TRBJ2-1; v_call: TRBV7-3; clone_size: medium-sized; cdr3_aa: CASSTWDGVHNEQFF; cdr3_nt: TGTGCCAGCAGCACCTGGGACGGTGTCCACAATGAGCAGTTCTTC
cdr3_length: 16; d_call: -; j_call: TRBJ2-7; v_call: TRBV27; clone_size: few; cdr3_aa: CASSPIPVLGAYEQYF; cdr3_nt: TGTGCCAGCAGTCCCATACCAGTCTTAGGGGCCTACGAGCAGTACTTC
cdr3_length: 13; d_call: -; j_call: TRBJ2-7; v_call: TRBV3-1; clone_size: -; cdr3_aa: CASSPLLGGEQYF; cdr3_nt: TGTGCCAGCAGCCCTTTGTTAGGCGGCGAGCAGTACTTC
cdr3_length: 14; d_call: TRBD2; j_call: TRBJ2-3; v_call: TRBV9; clone_size: medium-sized; cdr3_aa: CASSVAGGPDTQYF; cdr3_nt: TGTGCCAGCAGCGTAGCGGGAGGGCCAGATACGCAGTATTTT
cdr3_length: 14; d_call: TRBD2; j_call: TRBJ2-1; v_call: TRBV28; clone_size: -; cdr3_aa: CASRHRDYYNEQFF; cdr3_nt: TGTGCCAGCAGGCATAGGGACTATTACAATGAGCAGTTCTTC
cdr3_length: 17; d_call: TRBD2; j_call: TRBJ2-3; v_call: TRBV7-8; clone_size: medium-sized; cdr3_aa: CASSLARLAGSKDTQYF; cdr3_nt: TGTGCCAGCAGCTTAGCAAGGCTAGCGGGATCAAAAGATACGCAGTATTTT
cdr3_length: 14; d_call: -; j_call: TRBJ2-5; v_call: TRBV5-1; clone_size: medium-sized; cdr3_aa: CASSKDSPQETQYF; cdr3_nt: TGCGCCAGCTCGAAAGACAGCCCGCAAGAGACCCAGTACTTC
cdr3_length: 12; d_call: -; j_call: TRBJ2-7; v_call: TRBV29-1; clone_size: medium-sized; cdr3_aa: CSVARAIDEQYF; cdr3_nt: TGCAGCGTCGCTAGGGCTATAGACGAGCAGTACTTC
cdr3_length: 14; d_call: -; j_call: TRBJ2-3; v_call: TRBV2; clone_size: few; cdr3_aa: CASSAGFSTDTQYF; cdr3_nt: TGTGCCAGCAGTGCCGGTTTTAGCACAGATACGCAGTATTTT
cdr3_length: 12; d_call: -; j_call: TRBJ1-6; v_call: TRBV27; clone_size: few; cdr3_aa: CASSPYNSPLHF; cdr3_nt: TGTGCCAGCAGCCCTTATAATTCACCCCTCCACTTT
cdr3_length: 13; d_call: -; j_call: TRBJ2-5; v_call: TRBV29-1; clone_size: few; cdr3_aa: CSVSGNSQETQYF; cdr3_nt: TGCAGCGTTAGCGGCAACAGTCAAGAGACCCAGTACTTC
cdr3_length: 17; d_call: -; j_call: TRBJ2-2; v_call: TRBV13; clone_size: -; cdr3_aa: CASSTRDVGHWTGELFF; cdr3_nt: TGTGCCAGCAGCACTAGAGACGTGGGTCATTGGACCGGGGAGCTGTTTTTT
cdr3_length: 13; d_call: -; j_call: TRBJ1-6; v_call: TRBV10-1; clone_size: -; cdr3_aa: CASSDHKASPLHF; cdr3_nt: TGCGCCAGCAGTGATCACAAGGCCTCACCCCTCCACTTT
cdr3_length: 15; d_call: TRBD2; j_call: TRBJ2-3; v_call: TRBV12-3/TRBV12-4; clone_size: medium-sized; cdr3_aa: CASSQGTRAADTQYF; cdr3_nt: TGTGCCAGCAGTCAGGGGACTAGAGCCGCAGATACGCAGTATTTT
cdr3_length: 15; d_call: TRBD1; j_call: TRBJ1-1; v_call: TRBV6-2/TRBV6-3; clone_size: medium-sized; cdr3_aa: CASSYGGQGLRWAFF; cdr3_nt: TGTGCCAGCAGTTACGGAGGACAGGGACTGCGTTGGGCTTTCTTT
cdr3_length: 14; d_call: -; j_call: TRBJ2-1; v_call: TRBV6-2/TRBV6-3; clone_size: few; cdr3_aa: CASIPGGSYNEQFF; cdr3_nt: TGTGCCAGCATCCCTGGGGGGAGCTACAATGAGCAGTTCTTC
cdr3_length: 16; d_call: -; j_call: TRBJ2-1; v_call: TRBV4-3; clone_size: -; cdr3_aa: CASSQELGEVTNEQFF; cdr3_nt: TGCGCCAGCAGCCAAGAACTAGGCGAGGTGACCAATGAGCAGTTCTTC
cdr3_length: 14; d_call: -; j_call: TRBJ2-5; v_call: TRBV7-2; clone_size: -; cdr3_aa: CASSPRLALETQYF; cdr3_nt: TGTGCCAGCAGCCCGCGGCTAGCATTAGAGACCCAGTACTTC
cdr3_length: 14; d_call: -; j_call: TRBJ1-6; v_call: TRBV18; clone_size: medium-sized; cdr3_aa: CASSRSGAESPLHF; cdr3_nt: TGTGCCAGCTCTCGTTCAGGGGCTGAATCACCCCTCCACTTT
cdr3_length: 13; d_call: -; j_call: TRBJ1-3; v_call: TRBV30; clone_size: large; cdr3_aa: CAWKKSSGNTIYF; cdr3_nt: TGTGCCTGGAAAAAGTCCTCTGGAAACACCATATATTTT
cdr3_length: 14; d_call: TRBD2; j_call: TRBJ2-7; v_call: TRBV20-1; clone_size: medium-sized; cdr3_aa: CSARLAGESNEQYF; cdr3_nt: TGCAGTGCTAGGTTAGCGGGAGAGTCCAACGAGCAGTACTTC
cdr3_length: 13; d_call: TRBD2; j_call: TRBJ2-7; v_call: TRBV7-9; clone_size: few; cdr3_aa: CASTPRGGVLQYF; cdr3_nt: TGTGCCAGCACCCCTCGCGGGGGGGTTTTGCAGTACTTC
cdr3_length: 12; d_call: -; j_call: TRBJ2-3; v_call: TRBV3-1; clone_size: medium-sized; cdr3_aa: CASSQRGDTQYF; cdr3_nt: TGTGCCAGCAGCCAAAGAGGAGATACGCAGTATTTT
cdr3_length: 12; d_call: -; j_call: TRBJ1-1; v_call: TRBV6-6; clone_size: medium-sized; cdr3_aa: CASRKRNSEAFF; cdr3_nt: TGTGCCAGCAGAAAAAGGAACTCTGAAGCTTTCTTT
cdr3_length: 15; d_call: -; j_call: TRBJ1-5; v_call: TRBV7-6; clone_size: medium-sized; cdr3_aa: CASSLGGHINQPQHF; cdr3_nt: TGTGCCAGCAGCTTAGGGGGACATATCAATCAGCCCCAGCATTTT
cdr3_length: 16; d_call: -; j_call: TRBJ1-5; v_call: TRBV6-6; clone_size: medium-sized; cdr3_aa: CASSYSMTANLGAQHF; cdr3_nt: TGTGCCAGCAGTTACTCAATGACAGCCAACCTGGGAGCCCAGCATTTT
cdr3_length: 14; d_call: TRBD2; j_call: TRBJ2-7; v_call: TRBV12-3/TRBV12-4; clone_size: medium-sized; cdr3_aa: CASSPSGRSDEQYF; cdr3_nt: TGTGCCAGCAGCCCCAGCGGGAGAAGTGACGAGCAGTACTTC
cdr3_length: 14; d_call: TRBD1; j_call: TRBJ2-5; v_call: TRBV4-2; clone_size: medium-sized; cdr3_aa: CASSPGQGGETQYF; cdr3_nt: TGTGCCAGCAGCCCCGGACAGGGTGGAGAGACCCAGTACTTC
cdr3_length: 9; d_call: -; j_call: TRBJ2-7; v_call: TRBV2; clone_size: medium-sized; cdr3_aa: CASSPGHYF; cdr3_nt: TGTGCCAGCAGTCCGGGACACTACTTC
cdr3_length: 15; d_call: TRBD1; j_call: TRBJ2-7; v_call: TRBV6-1; clone_size: -; cdr3_aa: CASSLRTGSLYEQYF; cdr3_nt: TGTGCCAGCAGTTTAAGGACAGGGTCCCTCTACGAGCAGTACTTC
cdr3_length: 10; d_call: -; j_call: TRBJ2-5; v_call: TRBV29-1; clone_size: -; cdr3_aa: CSVEHYQTYF; cdr3_nt: TGCAGCGTTGAACATTATCAGACGTACTTC
cdr3_length: 15; d_call: TRBD1; j_call: TRBJ2-7; v_call: TRBV5-4; clone_size: medium-sized; cdr3_aa: CASSLDRGSAYEQYF; cdr3_nt: TGTGCCAGCAGCTTGGACAGGGGGAGCGCCTACGAGCAGTACTTC
cdr3_length: 14; d_call: TRBD1; j_call: TRBJ2-5; v_call: TRBV10-3; clone_size: medium-sized; cdr3_aa: CAISDQGAQETQYF; cdr3_nt: TGTGCCATCAGTGATCAGGGGGCCCAAGAGACCCAGTACTTC
cdr3_length: 16; d_call: TRBD2; j_call: TRBJ2-7; v_call: TRBV7-2; clone_size: -; cdr3_aa: CASSSGLAGQTYEQYF; cdr3_nt: TGTGCCAGCAGCTCAGGACTAGCGGGACAAACCTACGAGCAGTACTTC
cdr3_length: 14; d_call: TRBD1; j_call: TRBJ1-2; v_call: TRBV6-6; clone_size: medium-sized; cdr3_aa: CASSYSGTDYGYTF; cdr3_nt: TGTGCCAGCAGTTACTCGGGGACAGACTATGGCTACACCTTC
cdr3_length: 14; d_call: -; j_call: TRBJ1-5; v_call: TRBV27; clone_size: medium-sized; cdr3_aa: CASSYQGGNQPQHF; cdr3_nt: TGTGCCAGCAGTTATCAGGGAGGCAATCAGCCCCAGCATTTT
cdr3_length: 15; d_call: -; j_call: TRBJ2-1; v_call: TRBV18; clone_size: large; cdr3_aa: CASSPNDRDSHEQFF; cdr3_nt: TGTGCCAGCTCACCCAACGACAGGGACTCCCATGAGCAGTTCTTC
cdr3_length: 17; d_call: TRBD2; j_call: TRBJ2-7; v_call: TRBV4-1; clone_size: -; cdr3_aa: CASSQDRASGRQDEQYF; cdr3_nt: TGCGCCAGCAGCCAAGATCGCGCTAGCGGGAGACAAGACGAGCAGTACTTC
cdr3_length: 13; d_call: -; j_call: TRBJ2-7; v_call: TRBV11-2; clone_size: medium-sized; cdr3_aa: CASSLWGAQEQYF; cdr3_nt: TGTGCCAGCAGCTTATGGGGGGCACAGGAGCAGTACTTC
cdr3_length: 17; d_call: -; j_call: TRBJ1-5; v_call: TRBV6-2/TRBV6-3; clone_size: medium-sized; cdr3_aa: CASSYSIGARDNQPQHF; cdr3_nt: TGTGCCAGCAGTTACTCGATTGGGGCACGGGACAATCAGCCCCAGCATTTT
cdr3_length: 14; d_call: -; j_call: TRBJ2-2; v_call: TRBV7-6; clone_size: few; cdr3_aa: CASSLAGNTGELFF; cdr3_nt: TGTGCCAGCAGCTTAGCAGGGAACACCGGGGAGCTGTTTTTT
cdr3_length: 13; d_call: -; j_call: TRBJ2-6; v_call: TRBV20-1; clone_size: medium-sized; cdr3_aa: CSARGSGANVLTF; cdr3_nt: TGCAGTGCCAGGGGTTCTGGGGCCAACGTCCTGACTTTC
cdr3_length: 14; d_call: TRBD1; j_call: TRBJ1-6; v_call: TRBV5-5; clone_size: -; cdr3_aa: CASSPGTGGSPLHF; cdr3_nt: TGTGCCAGCAGCCCCGGGACAGGGGGTTCACCCCTCCACTTT
cdr3_length: 12; d_call: -; j_call: TRBJ1-2; v_call: TRBV20-1; clone_size: medium-sized; cdr3_aa: CSARVSTDAYTF; cdr3_nt: TGCAGTGCTAGAGTGTCGACAGACGCCTACACCTTC